This T cell receptor beta chain originates from a study of read filtering for tumor transcriptome and immune sequencing (dated by TCRdb to 2020 to 2022). Describing the broader study: The cohort consisted of roughly 16 male and some 15 female patients, with a mean age of 65.9 years and an age range of about 40 to 85. After DNase treatment, whole-transcriptome libraries were prepared using the TruSeq RNA Access Library Prep Kit. Under revised international staging, roughly 8 patients fell into R-ISS I, more than 15 into R-ISS II and about 7 into R-ISS III. TCR repertoires obtained by targeted immune repertoire sequencing and by bulk whole-transcriptome sequencing performed on the same bone marrow samples were compared. Per sample, about 4.05 to 11 million TCR-region mapped reads were obtained with IR-seq, compared with only about 80 to 1,300 with RNA-seq. As a main aim, a read-filtering strategy for immune repertoire data was addressed, with the specific question being whether clonotypes supported by a single read should be removed.

Starting from around 420 ng RNA, TCR libraries were constructed with the Immunoverse kit using molecular barcoded adaptors that cover the alpha/delta and beta/gamma chains. TCR library preparation used the same RNA that went into transcriptome sequencing. Sequencing of the TCR libraries was done on an Illumina HiSeq 4000 with 2 x 150 cycles. The original methods were these. MiXCR aligned TCR reads to human V, D, J and C references and assembled the aligned reads into CDR3 clonotypes, with quality filtering and error correction included. The tcR package in R was used to analyze clonotype counts and gene usage diversity. For inspection of raw mapping reads, RNA-seq reads were mapped by STAR aligner version 2.5.3a onto GRCh37 of the human genome. To test how sequencing depth affects detected clonotypes, IR-seq fastq files were randomly downsampled with Seqtk 1.3. In TCRdb, the public reads were trimmed at Q25 with fastp and aligned with MiXCR, with productive beta chains retained. Rows merge per CDR3 protein into single entries with the most common DNA and genes. The authors' filters were not applied to this entry. Present in this sample are 130,000 or so distinct CDR3 sequences, about 12% of which were seen just once. 8% to 9% of the sample is held by the ten biggest clonotypes.

Every patient had bone marrow sampled at the time of active disease. Isolation of bone marrow mononuclear cells was performed by Ficoll-Hypaque density gradient centrifugation. CD138-negative cells were obtained by negative selection after labeling with CD138 magnetic microbeads on a MACS separator, removing myeloma plasma cells. The purity of the isolated cells was checked by flow cytometry with CD138 antibodies on an Attune NxT. TRIzol reagent was used to extract total RNA, and a NanoDrop spectrophotometer was used to quantify the extracted RNA. For each patient, the CD138-negative bone marrow sample underwent paired RNA-seq and IR-seq. Overall study results and their limits: Rather than purified T cells, the sorted CD138-negative fraction was a mixed bone marrow immune population. Single-read clonotypes made up roughly four fifths of clonotypes but roughly 3.2% of total reads in IR-seq, and roughly 75% of clonotypes and roughly 45% of reads in RNA-seq. The correlation between IR-seq and RNA-seq shared clonotype proportions was increased by removal of single-read clonotypes. Compared with RNA-seq, IR-seq captured clonotypes at much greater depth and more reliably, and a smaller IR-seq throughput was enough to identify most of the shared clonotypes.

A note on this clonotype: Its target antigen remains unknown. No quality values exist for individual bases; no much larger clone is one base distant.

The germline V gene (reference sequence) provides CDR1 DFQATT and CDR2 SNEGSKA. Trimming accounts for 1 base at V and 3 bases at J, while the number of junction bases matched to no gene is 3. Counted from cysteine to phenylalanine, this CDR3 has 14 amino acids. CDR3 DNA only is kept here, 42 bases in frame from base 1. The chain couples TRBV20-1 to TRBJ2-7; 10 bases in the middle match TRBD2. This TCR derives from a donor aged 40 or older with multiple myeloma. The sample taken for sequencing was a population of CD138-negative cells sorted from bone marrow. This sample's cell subset or site label indicates: bone marrow mononuclear cells depleted of CD138+ plasma/myeloma cells by negative magnetic selection. CDR3 reads: CSARVQREGYEQYF. Here is the DNA: TGCAGTGCTAGAGTCCAGCGGGAGGGCTACGAGCAGTACTTC.